The following is a T cell receptor beta chain sequence with its context. Antigen: not known. Produced via immunoSEQ multiplex PCR; TCRdb's table is partial and in-frame only. The table lists some 110,000 clones, more than 75% of them singletons. This specimen belongs to a study of T cell responses to AZD1222 COVID-19 vaccine. Study information: Pooling was applied to second doses at about 4 or about 12 weeks.

V lost 3 bases and J 6 bases, leaving 11 bases between the germline ends. CDR3 length: 13 residues. Germline V gives CDR1 MNHEY, CDR2 SMNVEV (reference sequence). Study conclusions and caveats: Researchers report vaccine-associated CD4 TCRs spanning spike, with dominance at 160-218 and 743-854.

The chain combines TRBV27 with TRBJ1-1; TRBD1 might be the D (6 bases). This receptor was identified in an adult in good health. Sequencing was performed on peripheral blood, taken on day 0 of AZD1222 vaccination. The CDR3 DNA sequence: TGTGCCAGCAGTTTGAGGAGGGGGGCTGAAGCTTTCTTT. Amino acid sequence: CASSLRRGAEAFF.